This entry describes one T cell receptor beta chain. CDR3 length: 16 residues. Germline CDR1 SGHRS, CDR2 YFSETQ. The germline V and J ends were trimmed by 2 bases and 8 bases, with 20 bases remaining between them. TCRdb keeps only in-frame clones here, not all; method: immunoSEQ multiplex PCR. The sample yields 540,000 or so clones, approximately 80% seen once. The data were obtained in a study of shared T cell receptors in the human thymus. The sample was also reused in another study, on human thymus T cells. That paper notes: Donor material was obtained from healthy Finnish infants undergoing corrective surgery for congenital heart defects. In corrective heart surgery, resections were taken, and these provided the thymus tissue. As related research reported, thymic repertoires overlapped highly among unrelated individuals.

The sequencing sample was made of thymocytes. The receptor was derived from a boy under two years old with a congenital heart defect. J is TRBJ2-1 and V is TRBV5-1, with a possible D match to TRBD2 (6 bases). CDR3 region: CASSFPPGEPPYEQFF. The CDR3 region has the DNA TGCGCCAGCAGCTTCCCACCGGGGGAGCCTCCCTATGAGCAGTTCTTC.